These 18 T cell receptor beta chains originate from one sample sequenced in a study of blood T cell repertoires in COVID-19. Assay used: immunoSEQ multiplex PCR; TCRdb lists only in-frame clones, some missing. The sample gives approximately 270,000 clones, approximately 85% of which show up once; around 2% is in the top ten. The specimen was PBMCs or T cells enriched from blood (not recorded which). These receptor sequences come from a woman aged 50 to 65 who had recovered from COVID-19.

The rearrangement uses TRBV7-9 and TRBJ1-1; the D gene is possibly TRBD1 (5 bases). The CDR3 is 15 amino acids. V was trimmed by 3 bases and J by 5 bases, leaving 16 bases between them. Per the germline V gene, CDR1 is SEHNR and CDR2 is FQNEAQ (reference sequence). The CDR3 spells CASSFWEGMGTEAFF. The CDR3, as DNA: TGTGCCAGCAGCTTTTGGGAGGGGATGGGGACTGAAGCTTTCTTT.

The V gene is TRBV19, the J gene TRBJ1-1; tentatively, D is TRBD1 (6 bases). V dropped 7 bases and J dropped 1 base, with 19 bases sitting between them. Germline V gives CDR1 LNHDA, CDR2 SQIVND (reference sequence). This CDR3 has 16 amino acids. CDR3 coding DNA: TGTGCCAGTACCGGGAACCCAGGGGATGGGAACACTGAAGCTTTCTTT. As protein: CASTGNPGDGNTEAFF.

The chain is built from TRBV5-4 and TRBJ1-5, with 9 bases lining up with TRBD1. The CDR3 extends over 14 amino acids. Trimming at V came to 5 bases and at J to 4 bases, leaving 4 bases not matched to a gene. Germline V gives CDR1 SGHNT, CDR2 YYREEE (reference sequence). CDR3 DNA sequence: TGTGCCAGCAGTTTGACAGGGGGGAATCAGCCCCAGCATTTT. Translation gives CASSLTGGNQPQHF.

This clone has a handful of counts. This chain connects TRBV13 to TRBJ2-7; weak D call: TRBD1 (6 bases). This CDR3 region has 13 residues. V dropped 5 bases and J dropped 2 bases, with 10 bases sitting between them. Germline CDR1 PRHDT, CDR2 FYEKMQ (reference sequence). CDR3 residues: CASSQDSPYEQYF. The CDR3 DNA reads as TGTGCCAGCAGCCAGGACAGTCCCTACGAGCAGTACTTC.

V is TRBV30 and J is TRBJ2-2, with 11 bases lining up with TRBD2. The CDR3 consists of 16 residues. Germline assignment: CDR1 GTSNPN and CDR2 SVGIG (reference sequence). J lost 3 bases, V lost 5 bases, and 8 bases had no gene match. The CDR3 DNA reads TGTGCCTGGTCACAGGGGACTAGCGGTCACACCGGGGAGCTGTTTTTT. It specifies CAWSQGTSGHTGELFF.

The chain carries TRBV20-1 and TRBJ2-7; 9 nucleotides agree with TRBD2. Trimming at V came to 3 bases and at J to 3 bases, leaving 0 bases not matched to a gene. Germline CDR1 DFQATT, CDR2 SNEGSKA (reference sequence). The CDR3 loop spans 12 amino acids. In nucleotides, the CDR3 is TGCAGTGCTAGTAGCGGGGGCTACGAGCAGTACTTC. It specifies CSASSGGYEQYF.

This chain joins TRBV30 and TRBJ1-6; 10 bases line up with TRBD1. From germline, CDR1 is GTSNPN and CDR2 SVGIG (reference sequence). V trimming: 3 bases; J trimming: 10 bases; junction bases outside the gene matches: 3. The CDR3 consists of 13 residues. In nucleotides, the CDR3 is TGTGCCTGGAGATTGGGACAGGGGTCACCCCTCCACTTT. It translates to CAWRLGQGSPLHF.

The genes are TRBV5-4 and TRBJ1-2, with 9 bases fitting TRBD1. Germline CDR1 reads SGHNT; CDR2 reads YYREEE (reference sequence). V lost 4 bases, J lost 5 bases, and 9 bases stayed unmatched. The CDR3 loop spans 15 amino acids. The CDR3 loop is CASSTNRGQNYGYTF. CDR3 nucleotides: TGTGCCAGCAGCACCAACAGGGGGCAGAATTATGGCTACACCTTC.

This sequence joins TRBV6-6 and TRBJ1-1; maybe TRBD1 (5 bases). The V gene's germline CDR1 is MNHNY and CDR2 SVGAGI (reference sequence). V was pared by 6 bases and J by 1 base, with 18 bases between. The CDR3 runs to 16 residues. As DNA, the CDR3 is TGTGCCAGCAGACCCACAGGAGGGCGTGGGAACACTGAAGCTTTCTTT. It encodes CASRPTGGRGNTEAFF.

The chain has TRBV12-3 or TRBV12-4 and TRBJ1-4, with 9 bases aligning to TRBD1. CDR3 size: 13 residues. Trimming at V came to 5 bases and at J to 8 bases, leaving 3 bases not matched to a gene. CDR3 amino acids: CASSGTGHEKLFF. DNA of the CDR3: TGTGCCAGCAGTGGGACAGGGCACGAAAAACTGTTTTTT.

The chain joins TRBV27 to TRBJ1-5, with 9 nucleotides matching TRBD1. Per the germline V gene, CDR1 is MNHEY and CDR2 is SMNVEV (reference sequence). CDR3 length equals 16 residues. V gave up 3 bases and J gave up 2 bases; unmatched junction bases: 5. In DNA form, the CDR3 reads TGTGCCAGCAGTTTGACAGGGGGAGGAGGCAATCAGCCCCAGCATTTT. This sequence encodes CASSLTGGGGNQPQHF.

This chain's CDR3 is CASSPTSGKYEQYF. The CDR3 DNA follows: TGTGCCAGCAGCCCTACTAGCGGGAAATACGAGCAGTACTTC. This chain uses TRBV7-2 with TRBJ2-7; TRBD2 agrees at 10 bases. J lost 4 bases, V lost 5 bases, and 5 bases had no gene match. The length of the CDR3 is 14 residues. The germline V gene has CDR1 SGHTA and CDR2 FQGNSA. Looking up the rest from reference TRBV7-2 and TRBJ2-7 gives the full variable domain: GAGVSQSPSNKVTEKGKDVELRCDPISGHTALYWYRQSLGQGLEFLIYFQGNSAPDKSGLPSDRFSAERTGGSVSTLTIQRTQQEDSAVYLCASSPTSGKYEQYFGPGTRLTVT.

Here the CDR3 DNA reads TGCGCCAGCAGCTTGGAACCGCCCAGCTCCTACAATGAGCAGTTCTTC. Translation gives CASSLEPPSSYNEQFF. This chain joins TRBV5-1 and TRBJ2-1; D not resolved. From germline, CDR1 is SGHRS and CDR2 YFSETQ. V lost 0 bases and J lost 0, with 10 bases in between. CDR3 length: 16 amino acids.

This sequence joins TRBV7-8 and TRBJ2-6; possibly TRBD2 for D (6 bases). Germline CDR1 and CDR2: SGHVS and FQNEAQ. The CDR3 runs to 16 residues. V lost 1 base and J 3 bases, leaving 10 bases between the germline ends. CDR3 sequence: CASSLGLALGANVLTF. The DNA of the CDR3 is TGTGCCAGCAGCTTAGGGCTAGCGCTTGGGGCCAACGTCCTGACTTTC.

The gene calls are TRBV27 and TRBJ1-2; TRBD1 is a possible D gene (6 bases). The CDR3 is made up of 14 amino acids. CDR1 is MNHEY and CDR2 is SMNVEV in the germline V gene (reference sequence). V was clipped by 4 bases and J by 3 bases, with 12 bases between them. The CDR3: CASSSRGGYYGYTF. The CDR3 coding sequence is TGTGCCAGCAGTTCCAGGGGAGGGTACTATGGCTACACCTTC.

CDR3 amino acids: CASSIRGRALIDTQYF. CDR3 DNA sequence: TGTGCCAGTAGTATACGCGGGAGGGCCCTTATAGATACGCAGTATTTT. The chain is built from TRBV19 and TRBJ2-3; 9 bases agree with TRBD2. CDR1 and CDR2 from the germline V gene are LNHDA and SQIVND (reference sequence). CDR3 length: 16 amino acids. V shed 2 bases, J shed 5 bases, and the junction held 8 bases outside the gene matches.

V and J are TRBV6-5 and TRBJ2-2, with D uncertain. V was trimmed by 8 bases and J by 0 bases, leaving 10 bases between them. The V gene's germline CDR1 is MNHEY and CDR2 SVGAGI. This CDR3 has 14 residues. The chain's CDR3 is CASRLRANTGELFF. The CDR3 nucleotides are TGTGCCAGCCGCCTCCGGGCGAACACCGGGGAGCTGTTTTTT.

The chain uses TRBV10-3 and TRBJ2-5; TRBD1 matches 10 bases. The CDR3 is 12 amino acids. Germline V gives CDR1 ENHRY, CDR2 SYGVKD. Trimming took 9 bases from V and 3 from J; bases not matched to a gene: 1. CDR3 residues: CAIGTGEETQYF. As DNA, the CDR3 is TGTGCCATAGGGACAGGGGAAGAGACCCAGTACTTC.